Listed below are T cell receptor beta chains from one sample, sequenced in a study of blood T cell repertoires in COVID-19. Assay: immunoSEQ multiplex PCR; the TCRdb copy retains only in-frame clones and omits some. The data contain tens of thousands of clones, around 74% of them singletons. Sequenced material: peripheral blood. Source of these receptors: a man between 65 and 79 years old with COVID-19, enrolled during active disease. Each CDR3 is given with its conserved first and last residue. The order of the fields is V gene, CDR3 length, CDR3 protein.

v_gene: TRBV6-5
len: 15
CDR3aa: CASSRQRTGGETQYF

v_gene: TRBV6-6
len: 15
CDR3aa: CASSYSTGGRETQYF

v_gene: TRBV6-6
len: 17
CDR3aa: CASSPHGTSGSIYEQFF

v_gene: TRBV6-5
len: 15
CDR3aa: CASGGRRDSYNEQFF

v_gene: TRBV19
len: 15
CDR3aa: CASSLLGHVAQPQHF

v_gene: TRBV13
len: 14
CDR3aa: CASARGLEGVEQYF

v_gene: TRBV5-4
len: 15
CDR3aa: CASTDRGRTKNIQYF

v_gene: TRBV6-5
len: 14
CDR3aa: CASSSLQGLNEQFF

v_gene: TRBV7-8
len: 14
CDR3aa: CASSLTGGGNTIYF

v_gene: TRBV6-5
len: 14
CDR3aa: CASSLGLAGFEQFF

v_gene: TRBV6-2/TRBV6-3
len: 11
CDR3aa: CASSLRNEQFF

v_gene: TRBV9
len: 15
CDR3aa: CASSVSGIRTGELFF

v_gene: TRBV4-2
len: 11
CDR3aa: CASRELAEAFF

v_gene: TRBV3-1/TRBV3-2
len: 13
CDR3aa: CASSPTDSYEQYF

v_gene: TRBV9
len: 14
CDR3aa: CASRGQGIFHGYTF

v_gene: TRBV6-2/TRBV6-3
len: 17
CDR3aa: CASSYPAAGGRTDTQYF